This TCR beta chain appears in the sequencing data of a study of blood T cell repertoires in COVID-19. At the level of the study: The United States, Italy and Spain were the sources of the acute and convalescent COVID-19 samples. Nucleic acid was either cDNA or gDNA, and it came from T cells, B-cell-depleted T cells, or PBMCs.

Followed longitudinally, the Seattle patients had been enrolled during active infection. The CDR3 is made up of 15 amino acids. Germline V gene data show CDR1 as SEHNR and CDR2 as FQNEAQ (reference sequence). The V gene end was trimmed by 5 bases and the J gene end by 6 bases; junction bases not matched to a gene: 9. Original processing methods: Scientists estimated how many nucleated cells there were by amplifying reference gene primers. TCRdb keeps only in-frame clones here, not all; method: immunoSEQ multiplex PCR. V, J and clone size reflect that table, while D and trimming were determined from the DNA. Counted here are some 240,000 clones, more than 75% occurring once; the ten biggest clones make up approximately 5.6%.

V and J are TRBV7-9 and TRBJ1-4, with 7 bases aligning to TRBD1. Material: peripheral blood. The source of this sequence is a woman in her 70s with COVID-19, enrolled during active disease. The CDR3 nucleotides are TGTGCCAGCAGCCATCGACAGGGTCGAGATGAAAAACTGTTTTTT. Residues: CASSHRQGRDEKLFF.